This T cell receptor (beta chain) was documented in a study of T cells in Graves' hyperthyroidism and ophthalmopathy. Amplified TCR beta CDR3 regions came from RNA transcripts. HTBI primers were the set used in a first-round RT-PCR of the TCR CDR3. A single record per CDR3 protein comes from TCRdb applying MiXCR to the multiplex PCR reads. Altogether 650,000 to 800,000 distinct CDR3 sequences are present, just under 45% being singletons, with the ten largest covering less than 9%. On this clonotype itself: The antigen is not known.

V lost 4 bases to trimming and J lost 4 bases; unmatched junction nucleotides: 8. CDR3 length: 16 amino acids. From germline, CDR1 is MGHDK and CDR2 SYGVNS. Patients showing uncontrolled infection, other autoimmune disease, pregnancy or lactation were ineligible. Study-wide points: Among clonotypes expanded in thyroid above 0.001, most were also found in blood. Ophthalmopathy and stable hyperthyroidism were separated by a 13 V-J model.

Sequencing used peripheral blood or thyroid tissue (not recorded which). The sequence derives from an adult man with Graves' disease, either hyperthyroidism or ophthalmopathy (not recorded which). The chain combines TRBV25-1 with TRBJ2-7; the match to TRBD1 covers 12 bases. The chain's CDR3 is CASSATRDRGPYEQYF. The CDR3 nucleotides read TGTGCCAGCAGTGCAACCCGGGACAGGGGGCCTTACGAGCAGTACTTC.